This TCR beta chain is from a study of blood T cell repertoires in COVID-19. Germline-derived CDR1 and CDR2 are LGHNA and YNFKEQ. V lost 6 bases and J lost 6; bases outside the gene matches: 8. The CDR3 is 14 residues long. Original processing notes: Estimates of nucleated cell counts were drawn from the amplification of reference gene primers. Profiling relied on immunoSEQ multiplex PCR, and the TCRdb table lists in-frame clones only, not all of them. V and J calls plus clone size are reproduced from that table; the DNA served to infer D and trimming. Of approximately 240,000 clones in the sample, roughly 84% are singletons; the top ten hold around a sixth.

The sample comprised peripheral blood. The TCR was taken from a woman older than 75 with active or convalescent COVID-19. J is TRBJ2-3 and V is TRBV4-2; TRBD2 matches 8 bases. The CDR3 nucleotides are TGTGCCAGCAGGGCGACGGGGGGGCTGGATACGCAGTATTTT. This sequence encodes CASRATGGLDTQYF.